This T cell receptor (beta chain) was sequenced for a study of T cell changes during pregnancy in multiple sclerosis. Clones were read by immunoSEQ multiplex PCR, and TCRdb kept only the in-frame ones, dropping some. The sample carries 70,000 to 100,000 clones, 92% recorded once. This CDR3 comprises 15 residues. From germline, CDR1 is MGHRA and CDR2 YSYEKL. Trimming at V came to 1 base and at J to 6 bases, leaving 5 bases not matched to a gene. The sequenced sample was peripheral blood, obtained in the first trimester of pregnancy. The receptor was isolated from a female donor with multiple sclerosis, enrolled in a pregnancy study. The rearrangement links TRBV4-1 to TRBJ1-4, with 7 nucleotides matching TRBD1. The CDR3 DNA reads TGCGCCAGCAGCCAAGCGGACAGGAGAGATGAAAAACTGTTTTTT. This sequence encodes CASSQADRRDEKLFF.